This T cell receptor (beta chain) was sequenced in a study of blood T cell repertoires in COVID-19. About the study: Italy, Spain and the United States were the sources of the convalescent and acute COVID-19 samples. Sources were T cells, B-cell-depleted T cells, or PBMCs; the material itself was cDNA or gDNA.

V lost 1 base and J lost 0, with 15 bases in between. Germline V gene lookup returns CDR1 SGHTA and CDR2 FQGNSA. This CDR3 is 17 amino acids long. As handled by the study authors: How many nucleated cells were present was estimated from reference gene primer amplification. The assay was immunoSEQ multiplex PCR, and TCRdb's table has in-frame clones only and misses some. V, J and clone size are those of that table, while D and trimming were read from the DNA. The table includes roughly 62,000 clones, 80% to 95% detected once. The chain joins TRBV7-2 to TRBJ1-1; D unresolved. Sequenced: peripheral blood. The origin of this receptor is a human donor in a cohort sampled during active COVID-19. Here the CDR3 DNA reads TGTGCCAGCAGCTTAGGATCGGCTTTCGGGTTGAACACTGAAGCTTTCTTT. This sequence encodes CASSLGSAFGLNTEAFF.